Described below is a single T cell receptor (beta chain) sequence and its context. The CDR3 is 13 residues long. Looked up from germline, CDR1 is ENHRY and CDR2 is SYGVKD. Trimming took off 4 bases at V and 4 bases at J, with 10 bases between the two ends. How the authors handled the data: Researchers report that nucleated cell counts were estimated from reference gene primer amplification. Method: immunoSEQ multiplex PCR; TCRdb's copy keeps in-frame clones and lacks some. That table furnishes V, J and clone size, whereas the DNA furnished D and trimming. The sample lists 120,000 to 150,000 clones; roughly 87% were seen once. The sample belongs to a study of blood T cell repertoires in COVID-19. Study-level information: Spain, Italy and the United States supplied samples that represented acute and convalescent COVID-19. PBMCs, B-cell-depleted T cells, or T cells provided the cDNA or gDNA that made up the material.

The TCR was taken from a woman between 50 and 59 years old with acute or convalescent COVID-19. The sample comprised peripheral blood. The chain combines TRBV10-3 with TRBJ1-1, with D possibly matching TRBD1 (5 bases). The chain's CDR3 is CAISVDSSTEAFF. The CDR3, as DNA: TGTGCCATCAGTGTCGACAGCAGCACTGAAGCTTTCTTT.